A selection of T cell receptor beta chains follows, all from one sample in a study of T cell repertoires in cytomegalovirus infection. These TCRs are of unknown antigen specificity. TCRdb reprocessed the reads via MiXCR and lists one record per CDR3 protein. The repertoire holds about 770,000 distinct CDR3 sequences, with about 27% as singletons. The source material was cultured CD8+ T cells from PBMCs, sampled from culture after CMV antigen stimulation. These receptors originate from a human donor in good health (CMV status not recorded). Some clones in this sample may be carry-over from other donors' samples. Each CDR3 is given with its conserved first and last residue. The D gene is left open where the match is weak. Part of the rows lack a size; the others show once, few, many or a class for expanded clones.

clone size	V gene	D gene	J gene	CDR3 protein	CDR3 DNA
-	TRBV12-3/TRBV12-4	TRBD2	TRBJ2-3	CASSRAGGTDTQYF	TGTGCCAGCAGCCGGGCGGGGGGAACAGATACGCAGTATTTT
many	TRBV7-8	-	TRBJ1-3	CASSSPGTGNTIYF	TGTGCCAGCAGCTCCCCAGGGACTGGAAACACCATATATTTT
-	TRBV5-1	-	TRBJ2-5	CASSSEPGDETQYF	TGCGCCAGCAGCTCCGAACCAGGGGACGAGACCCAGTACTTC
-	TRBV7-8	TRBD1	TRBJ1-4	CASRAHRQGSNEKLFF	TGTGCCAGCAGGGCGCACCGACAGGGATCTAATGAAAAACTGTTTTTT
-	TRBV27	TRBD1	TRBJ1-2	CASRPQGGIGYTF	TGTGCCAGCAGACCTCAGGGGGGGATTGGCTACACCTTC
many	TRBV6-2/TRBV6-3	TRBD1	TRBJ1-1	CASTTGTGGAWNTEAFF	TGTGCCAGCACGACTGGGACAGGGGGCGCATGGAACACTGAAGCTTTCTTT
-	TRBV27	-	TRBJ1-2	CASTPLGAPSNYGYTF	TGTGCCAGCACTCCACTGGGGGCGCCGTCTAACTATGGCTACACCTTC
-	TRBV12-3/TRBV12-4	-	TRBJ1-4	CTSSSNEKLFF	TGTACCAGCAGTTCGAATGAAAAACTGTTTTTT
-	TRBV4-1	-	TRBJ1-1	CASSQIGGMILEAFF	TGCGCCAGCAGCCAAATAGGGGGAATGATACTAGAAGCTTTCTTT
-	TRBV6-5	-	TRBJ1-2	CASSPSALRIGGYTF	TGTGCCAGCAGTCCTTCCGCCCTCCGCATCGGGGGCTACACCTTC
few	TRBV27	TRBD1	TRBJ2-7	CASRLGTDYEQYF	TGTGCCAGCAGATTAGGGACAGACTACGAGCAGTACTTC
-	TRBV5-1	-	TRBJ2-1	CASRTTYHDHEQFF	TGCGCCAGCAGGACTACCTATCATGATCATGAGCAGTTCTTC
-	TRBV27	-	TRBJ1-2	CASSFGDLYGYTF	TGTGCCAGCAGTTTCGGAGATCTCTATGGCTACACCTTC
once	TRBV5-3	TRBD2	TRBJ2-2	CASSHSGGSTGELFF	TGTGCCAGCAGCCATAGCGGGGGAAGCACCGGGGAGCTGTTTTTT
few	TRBV20-1	-	TRBJ1-2	CSARYHEANYGYTF	TGCAGTGCTAGATATCACGAAGCTAACTATGGCTACACCTTC
many	TRBV28	TRBD1	TRBJ2-1	CASRQPGGYNEQFF	TGTGCCAGCAGGCAGCCAGGGGGCTATAATGAGCAGTTCTTC
many	TRBV9	TRBD2	TRBJ2-1	CASSVSGGTYNEQFF	TGTGCCAGCAGCGTTAGCGGGGGGACATACAATGAGCAGTTCTTC
many	TRBV7-2	TRBD2	TRBJ2-2	CASSRRRTGTSTGELFF	TGTGCCAGCAGCCGTAGAAGGACCGGGACTAGCACCGGGGAGCTGTTTTTT
few	TRBV11-2	-	TRBJ1-6	CASSPTRGTLSSYNSPLHF	TGTGCCAGCAGTCCTACCCGGGGGACCCTGAGCTCCTATAATTCACCCCTCCACTTT
few	TRBV27	TRBD1	TRBJ1-5	CASSGGVDRGYDQPQHF	TGTGCCAGCAGTGGCGGGGTTGACAGGGGGTATGATCAGCCCCAGCATTTT
many	TRBV7-6	-	TRBJ2-1	CASSLAHSYNEQFF	TGTGCCAGCAGCTTAGCACACTCCTACAATGAGCAGTTCTTC
many	TRBV4-3	TRBD1	TRBJ1-2	CASSRIRTGGYGYTF	TGCGCCAGCAGCCGCATCAGGACAGGGGGCTATGGCTACACCTTC
few	TRBV27	-	TRBJ2-2	CASLGGRTGELFF	TGTGCCAGCCTCGGGGGCCGAACCGGGGAGCTGTTTTTT
-	TRBV6-5	-	TRBJ2-5	CASSYSRVSGEVVTQYF	TGTGCCAGCAGTTACTCGAGGGTGTCGGGGGAGGTGGTGACCCAGTACTTC
-	TRBV7-8	TRBD1	TRBJ1-2	CASSLSGQGVYGYGYTF	TGTGCCAGCAGCTTATCGGGACAGGGGGTTTATGGGTATGGCTACACCTTC
-	TRBV7-9	TRBD1	TRBJ1-1	CASSEINTGDTEAFF	TGTGCCAGCAGCGAAATCAACACAGGGGACACTGAAGCTTTCTTT
few	TRBV7-3	TRBD1	TRBJ2-2	CASSDDRDRGNTGELFF	TGTGCCAGCAGCGACGACCGGGACAGGGGAAACACCGGGGAGCTGTTTTTT
-	TRBV7-9	-	TRBJ2-2	CASSSEIANGGELFF	TGTGCCAGCAGCTCAGAGATAGCGAACGGGGGGGAGCTGTTTTTT
few	TRBV10-3	-	TRBJ1-2	CAISAPGTLANYGYTF	TGTGCCATCAGTGCCCCCGGGACACTAGCTAACTATGGCTACACCTTC
-	TRBV9	-	TRBJ1-1	CASSVAPGWTEDEAFF	TGTGCCAGCAGCGTTGCCCCGGGTTGGACCGAGGATGAAGCTTTCTTT
-	TRBV7-4	-	TRBJ1-6	CASSSGTLGGSPLHF	TGTGCCAGCAGCTCCGGGACGCTCGGGGGTTCACCCCTCCACTTT
few	TRBV7-6	TRBD1	TRBJ1-5	CASSLGQGDSNQPQHF	TGTGCCAGCAGCTTGGGACAGGGCGATAGCAATCAGCCCCAGCATTTT
-	TRBV5-5	TRBD1	TRBJ1-1	CASLDRGDTEAFF	TGTGCCAGCTTGGACAGGGGAGATACTGAAGCTTTCTTT
-	TRBV12-3/TRBV12-4	TRBD1	TRBJ1-1	CASSSHPGQGTMNTEAFF	TGTGCCAGCAGTTCCCACCCTGGACAGGGAACTATGAACACTGAAGCTTTCTTT
-	TRBV12-3/TRBV12-4	-	TRBJ2-1	CASSLAEEGYEQFF	TGTGCCAGCAGTTTAGCAGAAGAGGGTTATGAGCAGTTCTTC
few	TRBV12-3/TRBV12-4	TRBD1	TRBJ1-1	CASSPTGGAWNTEAFF	TGTGCCAGCAGTCCGACAGGGGGCGCTTGGAACACTGAAGCTTTCTTT
many	TRBV27	-	TRBJ2-1	CASSLTGTPYNEQFF	TGTGCCAGCAGTTTAACCGGGACGCCGTACAATGAGCAGTTCTTC
-	TRBV10-3	TRBD1	TRBJ1-2	CAISAWTGDIYGYTF	TGTGCCATCAGTGCTTGGACAGGAGACATCTATGGCTACACCTTC
-	TRBV10-3	-	TRBJ1-2	CAISEPGYYYGYTF	TGTGCCATCAGTGAGCCAGGGTATTACTATGGCTACACCTTC
-	TRBV6-5	-	TRBJ2-5	CASSYSGPETQYF	TGTGCCAGCAGTTATTCAGGTCCGGAGACCCAGTACTTC
many	TRBV6-6	-	TRBJ2-1	CASSYSGDEQFF	TGTGCCAGCAGTTACTCGGGGGATGAGCAGTTCTTC
-	TRBV10-3	TRBD1	TRBJ1-1	CAITDRMNTEAFF	TGTGCCATTACGGACAGGATGAACACTGAAGCTTTCTTT
-	TRBV12-3/TRBV12-4	TRBD2	TRBJ2-7	CASSLTGTSGGSLYEQYF	TGTGCCAGCAGTCTCACCGGGACTAGCGGGGGGTCCCTCTACGAGCAGTACTTC
many	TRBV7-2	TRBD1	TRBJ1-2	CASSLEPGGSYGYTF	TGTGCCAGCAGCTTAGAGCCAGGGGGCAGCTATGGCTACACCTTC
many	TRBV7-6	TRBD2	TRBJ2-3	CASSLSGGGDTQYF	TGTGCCAGCAGCTTAAGCGGGGGGGGAGATACGCAGTATTTT
-	TRBV5-5	-	TRBJ2-1	CASSLTAYEQFF	TGTGCCAGCAGCCTCACAGCATATGAGCAGTTCTTC
-	TRBV9	TRBD1	TRBJ1-2	CASSNRDRYGYTF	TGTGCCAGCAGCAACCGGGACAGATATGGCTACACCTTC
-	TRBV27	TRBD2	TRBJ2-7	CASSFAGTSGGGYEQYF	TGTGCCAGCAGTTTTGCCGGGACTAGCGGGGGGGGGTACGAGCAGTACTTC
-	TRBV28	-	TRBJ1-6	CASTQFGYRPLHF	TGTGCCAGCACGCAATTTGGGTACAGGCCCCTCCACTTT